This T cell receptor (beta chain) was retrieved from a study of shared clonotypes between healthy human individuals. Findings and caveats of the study: The low donor count limited represented genetic and exposure-history diversity. Sequencing depth was predicted to influence how clonotypes are shared among donors.

Regarding this clone: Its specificity is unknown.

Assay used: immunoSEQ multiplex PCR; TCRdb lists only in-frame clones, some missing. The data show a few million clones, with approximately 90% seen just once and approximately 0.4% held by the top ten. There are 20 residues in the CDR3. The sequencing input was naive CD4+ T cells from PBMCs. Subset noted: CD45RA+ positively selected. The chain joins TRBV21-1 to TRBJ2-2; whether TRBD2, the table's D call, matches the DNA was not checked. TRBV21-1 is shown as a pseudogene. The TCR originated in a man between 18 and 35 years old in good health. Some clones in this sample may be carry-over from other donors' samples. CDR3 region: CASSKVSTSGRPLGTGELFF. CDR3 sequence (DNA): TGTGCCAGCAGCAAAGTTTCAACTAGCGGGAGGCCCCTAGGGACCGGGGAGCTGTTTTTT.